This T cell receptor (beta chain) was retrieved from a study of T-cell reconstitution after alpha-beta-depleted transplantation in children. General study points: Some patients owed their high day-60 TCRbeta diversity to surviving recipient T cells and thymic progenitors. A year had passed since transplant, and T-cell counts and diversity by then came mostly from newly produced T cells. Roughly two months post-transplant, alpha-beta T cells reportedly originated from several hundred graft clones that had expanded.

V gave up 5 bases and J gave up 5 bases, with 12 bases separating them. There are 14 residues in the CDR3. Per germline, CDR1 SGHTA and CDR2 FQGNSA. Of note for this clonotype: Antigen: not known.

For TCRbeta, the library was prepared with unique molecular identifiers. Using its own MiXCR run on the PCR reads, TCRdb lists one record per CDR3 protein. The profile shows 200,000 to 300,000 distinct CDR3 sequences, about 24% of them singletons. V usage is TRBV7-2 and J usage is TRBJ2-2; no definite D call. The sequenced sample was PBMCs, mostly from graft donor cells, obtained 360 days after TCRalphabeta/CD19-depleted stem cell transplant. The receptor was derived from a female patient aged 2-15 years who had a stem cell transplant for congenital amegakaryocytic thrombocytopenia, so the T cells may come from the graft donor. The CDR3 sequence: CASSPTDLTGELFF. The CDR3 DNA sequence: TGTGCCAGCAGCCCAACTGACTTAACCGGGGAGCTGTTTTTT.